Reported below is one T cell receptor beta chain. This clone was observed a single time. Which antigen it targets is not known. The record has no base qualities; no much larger clone is one base away. Cut back by 1 base and 8 bases, the V and J ends lie 12 bases apart. The CDR3 measures 13 amino acids from cysteine to phenylalanine. Left in the record is the CDR3 DNA by itself, 39 bases read in frame from the first base. CDR1 is given as GTSNPN and CDR2 as SVGIG, both from the germline V gene (reference sequence). Ipilimumab was given at 1 mg/kg intravenously on day 1 of selected weeks, and checkpoint therapy started 14 to 28 days after autologous transplant. Nivolumab was given at 3 mg/kg intravenously on day 1 of weeks 1, 4, 7, 10, and every two weeks through week 26. This Phase Ib clinical trial tested ipilimumab plus nivolumab, a combined checkpoint inhibition, as consolidation after autologous stem cell transplantation.

Receptor libraries were prepared by the immunoSEQ multiplex PCR assay. Imported from immuneACCESS, the table was reduced by TCRdb to in-frame sequences with V and J called. These copies leave out some clones; in studies compared against another copy, an unresolved V gene accounts for under half, and the cause of the remainder is not known. Recorded for this sample are about 15,000 clones; approximately 72% of them occurred a single time. About 10% of the sample lies in the top ten. This record belongs to a study of ipilimumab plus nivolumab after autologous stem cell transplantation (dated by TCRdb to the early 2020s). About the investigation overall: Trial patients received a median of 5 ipilimumab doses and 8 nivolumab doses. Patients in the trial were undergoing autologous transplant and had high-risk diffuse large B cell lymphoma, mature T cell lymphoma, or multiple myeloma. The intent-to-treat population of the trial was made up of 30 to 40 patients. Broader findings and caveats from the paper: The authors stated that profiles of the T cell receptor repertoire, regulatory T cell phenotype and gut microbiota provided a biologic rationale for studying this approach further. The authors concluded that, as post-transplant consolidation, combined checkpoint inhibition appeared tolerable.

The source is a male donor with primary mediastinal lymphoma. The chain is assembled from TRBV30 and TRBJ1-5; 5 matching bases give a weak D call of TRBD1. This specimen was PBMCs, taken in a trial of ipilimumab plus nivolumab as post-transplant consolidation. The DNA reads TGTGCCTGGAGTGCCGGGGGTACGGAGCCCCAGCATTTT. Its translation is CAWSAGGTEPQHF.